This T cell receptor (beta chain) was captured by sequencing in a study of CD8+ T cells in alopecia areata. Looking at the study overall: Patients received oral tofacitinib, 5 to 10 mg twice daily, for moderate-to-severe alopecia areata. Tofacitinib lasted 6 to 18 months, then 6 months off drug. Overall study results and limits: Scalp lesions, especially in alopecia totalis/universalis, had higher clonality than normal scalp.

cDNA reverse transcribed from extracted RNA served as the sequencing template. The repertoire was sequenced with immunoSEQ multiplex PCR; TCRdb's copy has only in-frame clones and lacks some. Counted here are more than 150,000 clones, 50% to 60% occurring once; the ten biggest clones make up approximately 15%. About this clone: Its antigen is not identified.

The CDR3 spans 15 residues. The V and J ends lost 6 bases and 4 bases respectively, with 15 bases between them. Germline CDR1 and CDR2: SGHDN and FVKESK. Patients with alopecia areata provided lesional scalp punch biopsies as well as peripheral blood. This sequence originates from a human donor with alopecia areata. The chain couples TRBV14 to TRBJ1-4, with a tentative D call TRBD1 (5 bases). Sample: CD4+ T cells sorted from blood, taken at week 0. The CDR3 protein is CASSMRGPINEKLFF. CDR3 nucleotide sequence: TGTGCCAGCAGTATGAGGGGCCCGATTAATGAAAAACTGTTTTTT.